This T cell receptor beta chain was found in a study of siplizumab effects on memory and regulatory T cells. Assay: immunoSEQ multiplex PCR; the TCRdb copy retains only in-frame clones and omits some. The sample has about 87,000 clones; around 94% are singletons. Trimming at V came to 6 bases and at J to 1 base, leaving 4 bases not matched to a gene. Germline CDR1 is ENHRY and CDR2 is SYGVKD. The CDR3 has 15 residues. Sequencing was done on a sample of non-Treg CD4+ T cells sorted from blood. V is TRBV10-3 and J is TRBJ2-7; 12 nucleotides line up with TRBD2. This TCR was recovered from a human donor in good health. CDR3 in DNA: TGTGCCATCAGCCCGACTAGCGGGGGTTCCTACGAGCAGTACTTC. Translated: CAISPTSGGSYEQYF.